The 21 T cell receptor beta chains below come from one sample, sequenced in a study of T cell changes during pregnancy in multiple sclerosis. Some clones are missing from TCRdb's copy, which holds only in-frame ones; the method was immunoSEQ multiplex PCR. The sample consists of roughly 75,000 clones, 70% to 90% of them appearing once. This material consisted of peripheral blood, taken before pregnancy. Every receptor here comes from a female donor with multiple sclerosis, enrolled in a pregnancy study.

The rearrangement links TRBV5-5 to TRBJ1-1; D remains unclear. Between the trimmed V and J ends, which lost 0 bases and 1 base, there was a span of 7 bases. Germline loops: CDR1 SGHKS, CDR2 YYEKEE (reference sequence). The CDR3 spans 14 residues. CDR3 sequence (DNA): TGTGCCAGCAGCTTGGGACTTACGAACACTGAAGCTTTCTTT. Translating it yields CASSLGLTNTEAFF. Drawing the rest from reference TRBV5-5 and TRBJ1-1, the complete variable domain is DAGVTQSPTHLIKTRGQQVTLRCSPISGHKSVSWYQQVLGQGPQFIFQYYEKEERGRGNFPDRFSARQFPNYSSELNVNALLLGDSALYLCASSLGLTNTEAFFGQGTRLTVV.

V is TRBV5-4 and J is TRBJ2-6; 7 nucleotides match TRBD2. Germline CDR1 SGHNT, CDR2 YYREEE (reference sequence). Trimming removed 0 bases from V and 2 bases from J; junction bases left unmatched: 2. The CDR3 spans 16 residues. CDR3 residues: CASSLGGGAGANVLTF. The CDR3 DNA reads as TGTGCCAGCAGCTTGGGGGGGGGAGCTGGGGCCAACGTCCTGACTTTC.

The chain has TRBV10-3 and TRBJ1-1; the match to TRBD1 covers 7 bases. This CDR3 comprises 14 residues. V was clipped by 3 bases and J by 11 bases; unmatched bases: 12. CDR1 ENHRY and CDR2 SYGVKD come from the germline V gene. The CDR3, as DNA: TGTGCCATCAGTGAATCAGGAGGGGGCCGGAGGGCTTTCTTT. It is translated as CAISESGGGRRAFF.

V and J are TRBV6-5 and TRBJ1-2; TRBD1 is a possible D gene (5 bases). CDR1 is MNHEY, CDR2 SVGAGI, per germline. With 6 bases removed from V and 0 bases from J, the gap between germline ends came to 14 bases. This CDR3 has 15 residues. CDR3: CASSPIGHTNYGYTF. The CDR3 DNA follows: TGTGCCAGCAGCCCCATTGGACACACTAACTATGGCTACACCTTC.

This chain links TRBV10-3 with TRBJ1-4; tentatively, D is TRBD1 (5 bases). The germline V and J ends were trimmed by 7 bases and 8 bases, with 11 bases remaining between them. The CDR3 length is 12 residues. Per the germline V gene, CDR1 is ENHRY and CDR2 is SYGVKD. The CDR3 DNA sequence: TGTGCCATCAAGGACATCGGAGAAAAACTGTTTTTT. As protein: CAIKDIGEKLFF.

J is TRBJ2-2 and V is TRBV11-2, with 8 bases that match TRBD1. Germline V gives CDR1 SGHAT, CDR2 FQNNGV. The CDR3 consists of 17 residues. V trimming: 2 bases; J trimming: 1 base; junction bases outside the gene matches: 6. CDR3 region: CASSLRRTGRNTGELFF. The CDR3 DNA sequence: TGTGCCAGCAGCTTAAGAAGGACAGGGAGGAACACCGGGGAGCTGTTTTTT.

In DNA, the CDR3 is TGTGCCTGGTCGGGTGCCCAGCAGTTCTTC. It is translated as CAWSGAQQFF. J is TRBJ2-1 and V is TRBV30; D gene uncertain. Germline assignment: CDR1 GTSNPN and CDR2 SVGIG (reference sequence). The CDR3 extends over 10 amino acids. The ends were cut back, 5 bases at V and 11 bases at J, with 10 bases in the middle.

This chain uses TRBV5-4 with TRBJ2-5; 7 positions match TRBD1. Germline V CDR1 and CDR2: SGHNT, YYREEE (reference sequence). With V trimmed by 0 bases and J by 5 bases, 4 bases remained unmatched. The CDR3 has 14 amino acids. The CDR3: CASSLGGQVETQYF. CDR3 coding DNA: TGTGCCAGCAGCTTGGGTGGACAGGTGGAGACCCAGTACTTC.

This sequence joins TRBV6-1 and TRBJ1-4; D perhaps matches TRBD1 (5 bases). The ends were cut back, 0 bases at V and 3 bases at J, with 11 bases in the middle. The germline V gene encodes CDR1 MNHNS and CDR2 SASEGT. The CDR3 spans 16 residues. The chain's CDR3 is CASSEAGRDSNEKLFF. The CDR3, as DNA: TGTGCCAGCAGTGAAGCGGGCAGGGATTCTAATGAAAAACTGTTTTTT.

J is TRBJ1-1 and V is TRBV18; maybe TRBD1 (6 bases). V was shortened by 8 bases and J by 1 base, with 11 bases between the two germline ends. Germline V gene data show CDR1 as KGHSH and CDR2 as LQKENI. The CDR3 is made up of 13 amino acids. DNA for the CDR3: TGTGCCAGCAGTCTACAGGGGAACACTGAAGCTTTCTTT. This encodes CASSLQGNTEAFF.

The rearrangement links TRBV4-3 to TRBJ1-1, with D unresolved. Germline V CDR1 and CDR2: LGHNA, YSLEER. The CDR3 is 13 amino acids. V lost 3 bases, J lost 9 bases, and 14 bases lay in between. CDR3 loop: CASSHRGGTKAFF. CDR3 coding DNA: TGCGCCAGCAGCCACCGAGGCGGAACTAAAGCTTTCTTT.

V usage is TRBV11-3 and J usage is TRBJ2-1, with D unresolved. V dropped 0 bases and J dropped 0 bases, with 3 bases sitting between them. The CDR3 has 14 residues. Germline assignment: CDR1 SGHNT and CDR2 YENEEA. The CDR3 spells CASSLDSSYNEQFF. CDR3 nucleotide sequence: TGTGCCAGCAGCTTAGATAGCTCCTACAATGAGCAGTTCTTC.

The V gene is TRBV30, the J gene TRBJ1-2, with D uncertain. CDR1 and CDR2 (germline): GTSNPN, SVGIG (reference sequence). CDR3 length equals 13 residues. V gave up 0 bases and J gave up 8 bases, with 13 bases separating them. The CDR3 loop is CAWSVRNRWGYTF. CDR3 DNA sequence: TGTGCCTGGAGTGTACGTAATCGGTGGGGCTACACCTTC.

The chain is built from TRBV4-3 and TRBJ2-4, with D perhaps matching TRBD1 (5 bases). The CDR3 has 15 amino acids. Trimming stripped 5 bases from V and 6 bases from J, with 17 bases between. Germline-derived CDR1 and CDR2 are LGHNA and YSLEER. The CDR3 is CASSLQPQGRNIQYF. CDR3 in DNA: TGCGCCAGCAGCTTACAGCCTCAGGGAAGAAACATTCAGTACTTC.

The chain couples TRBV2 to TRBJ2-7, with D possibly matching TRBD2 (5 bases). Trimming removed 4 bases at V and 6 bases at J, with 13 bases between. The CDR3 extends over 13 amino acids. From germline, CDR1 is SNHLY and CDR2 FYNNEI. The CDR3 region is CASSVGGYREQYF. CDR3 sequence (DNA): TGTGCCAGCAGTGTCGGCGGGTATCGCGAGCAGTACTTC.

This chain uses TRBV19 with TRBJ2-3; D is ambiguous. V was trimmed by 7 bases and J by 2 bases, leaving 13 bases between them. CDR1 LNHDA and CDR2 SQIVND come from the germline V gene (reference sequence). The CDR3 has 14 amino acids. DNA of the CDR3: TGTGCCAGTACCCCGGGTAAATACACAGATACGCAGTATTTT. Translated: CASTPGKYTDTQYF. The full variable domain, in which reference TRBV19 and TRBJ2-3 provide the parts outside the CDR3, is DGGITQSPKYLFRKEGQNVTLSCEQNLNHDAMYWYRQDPGQGLRLIYYSQIVNDFQKGDIAEGYSVSREKKESFPLTVTSAQKNPTAFYLCASTPGKYTDTQYFGPGTRLTVL.

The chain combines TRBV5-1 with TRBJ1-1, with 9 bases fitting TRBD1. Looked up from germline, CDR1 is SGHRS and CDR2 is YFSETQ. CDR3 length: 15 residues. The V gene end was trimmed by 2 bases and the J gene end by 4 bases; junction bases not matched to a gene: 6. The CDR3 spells CASSFGGTGFTEAFF. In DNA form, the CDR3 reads TGCGCCAGCAGCTTTGGAGGGACAGGGTTCACTGAAGCTTTCTTT.

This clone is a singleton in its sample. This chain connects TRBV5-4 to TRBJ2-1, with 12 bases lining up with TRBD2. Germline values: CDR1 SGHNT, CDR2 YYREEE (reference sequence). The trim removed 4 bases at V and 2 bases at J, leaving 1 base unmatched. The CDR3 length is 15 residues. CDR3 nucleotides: TGTGCCAGCAGCCCTAGCGGGGGGGCCTACAATGAGCAGTTCTTC. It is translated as CASSPSGGAYNEQFF.

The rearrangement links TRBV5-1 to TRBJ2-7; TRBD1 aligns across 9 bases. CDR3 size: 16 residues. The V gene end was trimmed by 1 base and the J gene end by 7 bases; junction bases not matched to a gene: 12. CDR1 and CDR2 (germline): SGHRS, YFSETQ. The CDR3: CASSLIRGQGGREQYF. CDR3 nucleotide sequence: TGCGCCAGCAGCTTGATTAGGGGACAGGGAGGAAGGGAGCAGTACTTC.

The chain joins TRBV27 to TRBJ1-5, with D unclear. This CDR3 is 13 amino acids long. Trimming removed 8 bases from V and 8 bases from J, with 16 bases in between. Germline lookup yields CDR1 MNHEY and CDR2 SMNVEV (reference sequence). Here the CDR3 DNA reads TGTGCCAGCGGCTCGGCGGGGAGGAAGCCCCAGCATTTT. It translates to CASGSAGRKPQHF.

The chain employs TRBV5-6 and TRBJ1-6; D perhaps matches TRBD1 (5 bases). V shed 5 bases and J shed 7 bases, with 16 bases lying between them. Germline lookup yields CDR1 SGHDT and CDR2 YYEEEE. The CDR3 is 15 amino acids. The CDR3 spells CASRLGGARNSPLHF. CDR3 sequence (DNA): TGTGCCAGCAGACTGGGTGGGGCGCGGAATTCACCCCTCCACTTT.